What follows are 32 T cell receptor beta chains derived from one specimen sequenced in a study of T cells in Graves' hyperthyroidism and ophthalmopathy. RNA transcripts gave rise to amplified TCR beta CDR3 regions. The HTBI primer set drove a first-round RT-PCR of the TCR CDR3. MiXCR, run by TCRdb on the multiplex PCR reads, gives a single entry per CDR3 protein. This sample has 130,000 to 150,000 distinct CDR3 sequences; 22% occur once, and the top ten carry roughly 73%. The sequenced sample was blood. These receptors were taken from a woman between 50 and 59 years old with Graves' hyperthyroidism that later progressed to Graves' ophthalmopathy.

A few counts support this clonotype. The gene calls are TRBV18 and TRBJ2-1, with 16 bases fitting TRBD2. This CDR3 contains 20 residues. V gave up 0 bases and J gave up 1 base; unmatched junction bases: 6. Germline CDR1 KGHSH, CDR2 LQKENI. CDR3 coding DNA: TGTGCCAGCTCACCACCGGGACTAGCGGGAGGGCCAAGGTCCTACAATGAGCAGTTCTTC. Translation gives CASSPPGLAGGPRSYNEQFF.

This clonotype was recorded many times. V is TRBV28 and J is TRBJ2-1; unclear D gene. The CDR3 runs to 15 residues. Per germline, CDR1 MDHEN and CDR2 SYDVKM. Trimming left V 3 bases short and J 8 bases short, with 17 bases between. The CDR3 region is CASSFELSLLDEQFF. The DNA for the CDR3 is TGTGCCAGCAGTTTTGAGCTCTCCCTGTTGGATGAGCAGTTCTTC.

This clonotype was seen ten or more times. The V and J genes are TRBV5-8 and TRBJ2-7; 10 bases are a match to TRBD2. V gave up 2 bases and J gave up 2 bases; unmatched junction bases: 4. The length of the CDR3 is 15 residues. The germline V gene has CDR1 SGHTS and CDR2 YDEGEE. The CDR3, as DNA: TGTGCCAGCAGCTTTAGCGGGAGGCCTCCCTACGAGCAGTACTTC. Translation: CASSFSGRPPYEQYF.

This clonotype was found a few times. This sequence joins TRBV4-1 and TRBJ2-7; 13 positions match TRBD2. The germline V gene encodes CDR1 MGHRA and CDR2 YSYEKL. With V trimmed by 4 bases and J by 2 bases, 8 bases remained unmatched. This CDR3 spans 17 amino acids. The CDR3 DNA follows: TGCGCCAGCAGCCCCGGGTGGACTAGCGGGGGACCCTACGAGCAGTACTTC. Translation: CASSPGWTSGGPYEQYF.

This clonotype was observed many times. V usage is TRBV3-1 and J usage is TRBJ2-5, with 9 bases fitting TRBD2. CDR3 length equals 14 residues. The ends lost 5 bases at V and 4 bases at J; junction bases unmatched: 5. Germline V gives CDR1 LGHDT, CDR2 YNNKEL (reference sequence). CDR3 nucleotides: TGTGCCAGCAGCACCCGACTAGCGGCAGAGACCCAGTACTTC. Translated: CASSTRLAAETQYF.

This chain uses TRBV28 with TRBJ2-1; TRBD2 is a possible D gene (5 bases). V lost 6 bases, J lost 1 base, and 13 bases lay in between. The length of the CDR3 is 15 residues. The germline V gene encodes CDR1 MDHEN and CDR2 SYDVKM. Here the CDR3 DNA reads TGTGCCAGCAGCCCATACACTAGTTCCTACAATGAGCAGTTCTTC. It specifies CASSPYTSSYNEQFF.

This clonotype was seen at least ten times. CDR3 sequence: CSVGTGIDEQYF. The CDR3 bases are TGCAGCGTCGGGACAGGGATCGACGAGCAGTACTTC. The J gene is TRBJ2-7, the V gene TRBV29-1, with TRBD1 matching 9 bases. The V gene end was trimmed by 6 bases and the J gene end by 5 bases; junction bases not matched to a gene: 5. The CDR3 consists of 12 residues. CDR1 SQVTM and CDR2 ANQGSEA come from the germline V gene.

This clonotype was observed at least ten times. The chain uses TRBV5-1 and TRBJ2-7; D may correspond to TRBD1 or TRBD2 (5 bases each). Trimming cost V 0 bases and J 5 bases, with 15 bases left between them. Looked up from germline, CDR1 is SGHRS and CDR2 is YFSETQ. The length of the CDR3 is 15 residues. The CDR3 is CASSLEWGFEDEQYF. CDR3 sequence (DNA): TGCGCCAGCAGCTTGGAATGGGGGTTTGAGGACGAGCAGTACTTC.

Regarding this clonotype: One base away lies a much larger clone, so this may be a sequencing read error. This CDR3 is missing its conserved last phenylalanine or tryptophan, likely due to a read error. The CDR3 DNA reads TGTGCCAGCAGCTTGGAAGCGGGAGTTATGGCGTCCAATGAGCAGTTCTGC. Its protein is CASSLEAGVMASNEQFC. The rearrangement links TRBV5-6 to TRBJ2-1, with 8 bases that match TRBD2. V was pared by 0 bases and J by 6 bases, with 11 bases of the junction left unmatched. The CDR3 loop spans 17 amino acids. Germline-derived CDR1 and CDR2 are SGHDT and YYEEEE.

This clonotype was seen more than once but under ten times. The V gene is TRBV7-9, the J gene TRBJ2-7, with 13 bases matching TRBD2. The trim removed 5 bases at V and 5 bases at J, leaving 18 bases unmatched. CDR1 is SEHNR, CDR2 FQNEAQ, per germline (reference sequence). The CDR3 length is 19 residues. CDR3 loop: CASSQGGGTSGIRGHEQYF. The CDR3 DNA is TGTGCCAGCAGCCAGGGGGGGGGGACTAGCGGGATTCGAGGCCACGAGCAGTACTTC.

This clonotype was counted ten times or more. The rearrangement joins TRBV20-1 to TRBJ2-7; D remains unclear. The germline V gene encodes CDR1 DFQATT and CDR2 SNEGSKA (reference sequence). The CDR3 sequence is 14 residues long. V was cut by 0 bases and J by 0 bases, with 9 bases left in between. Here the CDR3 reads CSARDIRSSYEQYF. The CDR3 DNA follows: TGCAGTGCTAGAGATATCCGTAGCTCCTACGAGCAGTACTTC.

This rearrangement joins TRBV6-2 or TRBV6-3 to TRBJ2-3, with a tentative D call TRBD2 (5 bases). V lost 5 bases, J lost 3 bases, and 9 bases lay in between. The CDR3 is 13 residues long. Germline CDR1 is MNHEY and CDR2 is SVGEGT. The CDR3 loop reads CASSESGTDTQYF. In DNA, the CDR3 is TGTGCCAGCAGTGAGTCGGGGACAGATACGCAGTATTTT.

V and J are TRBV19 and TRBJ2-2; the match to TRBD2 covers 13 bases. Germline lookup yields CDR1 LNHDA and CDR2 SQIVND (reference sequence). This CDR3 is built from 15 residues. Trimming at V came to 4 bases and at J to 4 bases, leaving 0 bases not matched to a gene. CDR3 DNA: TGTGCCAGTAGTAGGACTAGCGGGGGCACCGGGGAGCTGTTTTTT. This translates into CASSRTSGGTGELFF.

This clonotype was seen ten or more times. CDR3 loop: CASSVTTGELFF. In DNA form, the CDR3 reads TGTGCCAGCAGCGTTACAACCGGGGAGCTGTTTTTT. The chain combines TRBV9 with TRBJ2-2; no reliable D call. The ends were cut back, 2 bases at V and 5 bases at J, with 4 bases in the middle. Per the germline V gene, CDR1 is SGDLS and CDR2 is YYNGEE. The CDR3 extends over 12 amino acids.

Ten or more counts support this clonotype. CDR3 protein: CASSSDRRTRNSPLHF. CDR3 DNA: TGTGCCAGCAGTTCGGACAGGCGTACCCGTAATTCACCCCTCCACTTT. The rearrangement links TRBV28 to TRBJ1-6; 7 nucleotides match TRBD1. Germline-derived CDR1 and CDR2 are MDHEN and SYDVKM. CDR3 length equals 16 residues. With 4 bases clipped from V and 6 bases from J, the junction kept 9 bases outside the gene matches.

The chain employs TRBV5-1 and TRBJ2-1; 11 bases fit TRBD2. After removal of 0 bases from V and 1 base from J, the junction contained 3 bases not matched to a gene. The CDR3 has 17 residues. The germline V gene has CDR1 SGHRS and CDR2 YFSETQ. CDR3 DNA sequence: TGCGCCAGCAGCTTGGGACTAGCGGGAAGGTCCTACAATGAGCAGTTCTTC. This sequence encodes CASSLGLAGRSYNEQFF.

Ten or more counts support this clonotype. The chain combines TRBV5-1 with TRBJ2-1; 12 bases match TRBD2. Unmatched junction bases numbered 2, after V lost 4 bases and J lost 0 bases. This CDR3 spans 16 amino acids. Per germline, CDR1 SGHRS and CDR2 YFSETQ. The CDR3 sequence is CASSGLAGSSYNEQFF. Here the CDR3 DNA reads TGCGCCAGCAGCGGACTAGCGGGGTCCTCCTACAATGAGCAGTTCTTC.

This clonotype has only a few counts. Here the CDR3 reads CASSARPGLAADNEQFF. In DNA form, the CDR3 reads TGTGCCAGCAGCGCAAGACCGGGACTAGCGGCCGACAATGAGCAGTTCTTC. J is TRBJ2-1 and V is TRBV9; 11 bases line up with TRBD2. Germline V gives CDR1 SGDLS, CDR2 YYNGEE. There are 17 residues in the CDR3. V trimming: 3 bases; J trimming: 5 bases; junction bases outside the gene matches: 10.

In this sample, this clonotype turned up many times. The chain recombines TRBV28 with TRBJ2-6; D gene unclear. From germline, CDR1 is MDHEN and CDR2 SYDVKM. V shed 5 bases and J shed 2 bases, with 10 bases lying between them. The CDR3 is 15 residues long. The chain's CDR3 is CASSRSSTGANVLTF. The CDR3 DNA is TGTGCCAGCAGTCGATCCTCTACTGGGGCCAACGTCCTGACTTTC.

The chain recombines TRBV4-2 with TRBJ2-7, with D unclear. In germline, CDR1 is LGHNA, CDR2 YNFKEQ. The CDR3 extends over 17 amino acids. V was trimmed by 1 base and J by 6 bases, leaving 22 bases between them. The CDR3 region has the DNA TGTGCCAGCAGCCAAGTTGGGTTTAGCTCCGTCCCGCCCGAGCAGTACTTC. The encoded protein is CASSQVGFSSVPPEQYF.

This clonotype was seen at least ten times. This rearrangement joins TRBV20-1 to TRBJ2-1, with 10 bases matching TRBD2. Germline trimming cut 3 bases from V and 6 bases from J; bases unmatched to any gene: 5. Looked up from germline, CDR1 is DFQATT and CDR2 is SNEGSKA (reference sequence). This CDR3 contains 14 residues. CDR3 nucleotides: TGCAGTGCTAGCCCCAGCGGGAGGGCCAATGAGCAGTTCTTC. This sequence encodes CSASPSGRANEQFF.

This clonotype was picked up many times. The chain carries TRBV20-1 and TRBJ2-1; 13 positions agree with TRBD2. The length of the CDR3 is 18 residues. Germline values: CDR1 DFQATT, CDR2 SNEGSKA (reference sequence). V was pared by 5 bases and J by 9 bases, with 19 bases of the junction left unmatched. CDR3 nucleotide sequence: TGCAGTGCTGGAGGACAGCTCGTAACTAGCGGGAGGGCCTTTGAGCAGTTCTTC. Its protein product is CSAGGQLVTSGRAFEQFF.

This clonotype was picked up many times. The V call is TRBV18, the J call TRBJ1-1, with D perhaps matching TRBD1 (6 bases). The CDR3 length is 15 residues. The germline V gene has CDR1 KGHSH and CDR2 LQKENI. Trimming cost V 3 bases and J 0 bases, with 11 bases left between them. Here the CDR3 DNA reads TGTGCCAGCTCACCGGGGGCCAGCATGAACACTGAAGCTTTCTTT. Protein product: CASSPGASMNTEAFF.

This clonotype was counted ten times or more. The chain employs TRBV7-9 and TRBJ2-1; D not certain. Germline V CDR1 and CDR2: SEHNR, FQNEAQ (reference sequence). The CDR3 consists of 15 residues. Deletions cut 3 bases from V and 7 bases from J, with 16 bases between. The CDR3: CASSLGENPRNEQFF. For the CDR3, the DNA is TGTGCCAGCAGCTTGGGTGAGAACCCAAGGAATGAGCAGTTCTTC.

Turning to this clonotype: This may come from a read error, since a much larger clone is one base off. The genes are TRBV2 and TRBJ2-5; D is unclear. Germline V gene sequence: CDR1 SNHLY, CDR2 FYNNEI. The CDR3 contains 12 residues. CDR3: CASSEDQGTQYF. In DNA form, the CDR3 reads TGTGCCAGCAGTGAAGACCAAGGGACCCAGTACTTC.

V usage is TRBV28 and J usage is TRBJ1-1; a weak D match, TRBD1 (5 bases). The germline V gene has CDR1 MDHEN and CDR2 SYDVKM. V lost 0 bases, J lost 11 bases, and 19 bases lay in between. This CDR3 has 15 residues. The CDR3 sequence is CASSLWVGQGSSAFF. In DNA, the CDR3 is TGTGCCAGCAGTTTATGGGTTGGCCAGGGTAGTTCGGCTTTCTTT.

This clonotype was recorded at least ten times. The chain carries TRBV7-6 and TRBJ2-3; a possible D gene is TRBD2 (6 bases). The germline CDR1 and CDR2 sequences are SGHVS and FNYEAQ. Trimming cost V 1 base and J 2 bases, with 13 bases left between them. There are 16 residues in the CDR3. The CDR3 loop reads CASSLGPSGPTDTQYF. The CDR3 coding sequence is TGTGCCAGCAGCTTAGGGCCAAGCGGGCCCACAGATACGCAGTATTTT.

This clonotype was seen at least ten times. The chain combines TRBV9 with TRBJ2-2; the match to TRBD2 covers 10 bases. CDR1 is SGDLS, CDR2 YYNGEE, per germline. This CDR3 region has 18 residues. The ends lost 3 bases at V and 2 bases at J; junction bases unmatched: 10. The CDR3 DNA reads TGTGCCAGCAGCGCCCGAGGCGGGACTAGCGTCAACACCGGGGAGCTGTTTTTT. Residues: CASSARGGTSVNTGELFF.

V gene TRBV19 combines with J gene TRBJ1-1; 8 bases are shared with TRBD1. The ends lost 6 bases at V and 1 base at J; junction bases unmatched: 4. CDR1 and CDR2 (germline): LNHDA, SQIVND (reference sequence). The CDR3 is made up of 14 amino acids. CDR3 amino acids: CASRSQGGNTEAFF. CDR3 nucleotide sequence: TGTGCCAGTAGATCACAGGGGGGGAACACTGAAGCTTTCTTT.

The genes are TRBV3-1 and TRBJ2-2; TRBD2 is a possible D gene (5 bases). CDR1 and CDR2 (germline): LGHDT, YNNKEL (reference sequence). Between the trimmed V and J ends, which lost 5 bases and 3 bases, there was a span of 10 bases. The CDR3 is 14 amino acids. CDR3 amino acids: CASSSMRDTGELFF. The CDR3 nucleotides read TGTGCCAGCAGCTCAATGCGGGACACCGGGGAGCTGTTTTTT.

The chain recombines TRBV18 with TRBJ2-7, with no clear D. CDR1 KGHSH and CDR2 LQKENI come from the germline V gene. The CDR3 consists of 13 residues. Trimming removed 3 bases at V and 0 bases at J, with 6 bases between. The CDR3 nucleotides read TGTGCCAGCTCACCCCAGGACTCCTACGAGCAGTACTTC. This translates into CASSPQDSYEQYF. The whole variable domain, filled in from reference TRBV18 and TRBJ2-7, reads NAGVMQNPRHLVRRRGQEARLRCSPMKGHSHVYWYRQLPEEGLKFMVYLQKENIIDESGMPKERFSAEFPKEGPSILRIQQVVRGDSAAYFCASSPQDSYEQYFGPGTRLTVT.

This clonotype showed up just a few times. J is TRBJ2-1 and V is TRBV20-1; TRBD2 agrees at 11 bases. CDR1 and CDR2 (germline): DFQATT, SNEGSKA (reference sequence). J gave up 7 bases and V 3 bases, and 8 bases lay outside the gene matches. The CDR3 has 15 residues. The CDR3 nucleotides are TGCAGTGCTAGGAATCTAGCGGGAGGACCTAATGAGCAGTTCTTC. This gives the protein CSARNLAGGPNEQFF.